Each of the 18 T cell receptor beta chains below was sequenced from the same sample in a study of identical twins. TCRdb called the 5' RACE reads again in MiXCR, with one record for every CDR3 protein. The data contain fewer than 900,000 distinct CDR3 sequences, 21% of them seen just once; the ten biggest clones take up roughly 4.3%. The same data also contributed to another study, on T cells expressing NK-cell markers.

Input material: PBMCs. The receptors were gathered from a woman under 30 in good health.

This clonotype has just a few counts. In nucleotides, the CDR3 is TGCAGTGCTAGTCCCGGGGGGATTCGAGAAGCTTTCTTT. This sequence encodes CSASPGGIREAFF. This rearrangement joins TRBV20-1 to TRBJ1-1; perhaps TRBD1 as D (5 bases). The germline V gene encodes CDR1 DFQATT and CDR2 SNEGSKA (reference sequence). This CDR3 is 13 amino acids long. V was clipped by 3 bases and J by 8 bases, with 16 bases between them.

At least ten counts were recorded for this clonotype. V usage is TRBV20-1 and J usage is TRBJ2-7, with TRBD1 identical over 7 bases. The CDR3 totals 12 residues. Germline V CDR1 and CDR2: DFQATT, SNEGSKA (reference sequence). Trimming removed 7 bases from V and 1 base from J; junction bases left unmatched: 4. As DNA, the CDR3 is TGCAGTGTGACAGGGCGTTCCTACGAGCAGTACTTC. It codes for CSVTGRSYEQYF.

The V gene is TRBV5-6, the J gene TRBJ2-3; D possibly corresponds to TRBD2 (6 bases). Germline CDR1 and CDR2: SGHDT and YYEEEE. The CDR3 loop spans 15 amino acids. Trimming took off 4 bases at V and 6 bases at J, with 18 bases between the two ends. For the CDR3, the DNA is TGTGCCAGCAGCATGTCCGGGGGTAAAGCGGATACGCAGTATTTT. Amino acids: CASSMSGGKADTQYF.

V and J are TRBV7-9 and TRBJ2-7; D possibly corresponds to TRBD1 (7 bases). V lost 5 bases and J lost 0, with 20 bases in between. The length of the CDR3 is 17 residues. Germline CDR1 reads SEHNR; CDR2 reads FQNEAQ (reference sequence). CDR3 amino acids: CASSPRGRAGGSYEQYF. The CDR3 DNA reads as TGTGCCAGCAGCCCAAGGGGGCGGGCCGGGGGCTCCTACGAGCAGTACTTC.

J is TRBJ1-1 and V is TRBV10-2; D is unresolved. CDR3 length: 12 residues. V lost 7 bases to trimming and J lost 3 bases, with 9 bases between them. Germline loops: CDR1 WSHSY, CDR2 SAAADI. In nucleotides, the CDR3 is TGCGCCAGCAATAGCGGTCACACTGAAGCTTTCTTT. Its translation is CASNSGHTEAFF.

This rearrangement joins TRBV21-1 to TRBJ2-5; the table names TRBD2, a call not compared with the DNA. TRBV21-1 represents a pseudogene. The CDR3 sequence is 14 residues long. The CDR3 DNA follows: TGTGCCAGCCCAACCGGGACTAGCGAAGAGACCCAGTACTTC. Translating it yields CASPTGTSEETQYF.

The chain carries TRBV5-1 and TRBJ2-1, with TRBD2 matching over 10 bases. The V gene's germline CDR1 is SGHRS and CDR2 YFSETQ. The length of the CDR3 is 15 residues. V trimming: 4 bases; J trimming: 3 bases; junction bases outside the gene matches: 4. This CDR3 reads CASSTLAGVYNEQFF. CDR3 bases: TGCGCCAGCAGCACGCTAGCGGGGGTCTACAATGAGCAGTTCTTC.

The V and J genes are TRBV30 and TRBJ2-1; tentatively, D is TRBD1 (6 bases). From germline, CDR1 is GTSNPN and CDR2 SVGIG (reference sequence). Trimming left V 8 bases short and J 5 bases short, with 16 bases between. This CDR3 spans 13 amino acids. CDR3 DNA: TGTGCCGCGCCTGAGACAGGTAACAATGAGCAGTTCTTC. Amino acid sequence: CAAPETGNNEQFF.

The V and J genes are TRBV20-1 and TRBJ2-4; tentatively, D is TRBD1 or TRBD2 (6 bases each). V was shortened by 3 bases and J by 1 base, with 16 bases between the two germline ends. The CDR3 length is 16 residues. CDR1 and CDR2 from the germline V gene are DFQATT and SNEGSKA (reference sequence). DNA of the CDR3: TGCAGTGCTAGTAGGGGGGCAGCAGGGGCCAAAAACATTCAGTACTTC. Its translation is CSASRGAAGAKNIQYF.

This clonotype was counted a few times. The V call is TRBV5-6, the J call TRBJ2-1; D not resolved. The CDR3 totals 14 residues. The V end was cut by 1 base, the J end by 7 bases, with 12 bases between. Germline V CDR1 and CDR2: SGHDT, YYEEEE. CDR3 residues: CASSLQGIMNEQFF. The CDR3 DNA sequence: TGTGCCAGCAGCTTGCAAGGGATAATGAATGAGCAGTTCTTC. The variable domain in full, with the rest retrieved from reference TRBV5-6 and TRBJ2-1, is DAGVTQSPTHLIKTRGQQVTLRCSPKSGHDTVSWYQQALGQGPQFIFQYYEEEERQRGNFPDRFSGHQFPNYSSELNVNALLLGDSALYLCASSLQGIMNEQFFGPGTRLTVL.

V gene TRBV9 combines with J gene TRBJ2-5; 8 bases are shared with TRBD2. The germline gives CDR1 SGDLS, CDR2 YYNGEE. This CDR3 has 14 amino acids. With V trimmed by 3 bases and J by 5 bases, 6 bases remained unmatched. The chain's CDR3 is CASSATAGGETQYF. For the CDR3, the DNA is TGTGCCAGCAGCGCCACCGCGGGAGGTGAGACCCAGTACTTC.

The V gene is TRBV30, the J gene TRBJ1-1; 8 nucleotides align to TRBD1. V lost 2 bases to trimming and J lost 8 bases; unmatched junction nucleotides: 4. CDR1 and CDR2 (germline): GTSNPN, SVGIG (reference sequence). There are 12 residues in the CDR3. This CDR3 reads CAWSRDRFEAFF. The CDR3 coding sequence is TGTGCCTGGAGTCGGGACAGGTTCGAAGCTTTCTTT.

The chain joins TRBV5-4 to TRBJ1-2; 8 bases line up with TRBD1. The germline V gene has CDR1 SGHNT and CDR2 YYREEE (reference sequence). The CDR3 consists of 15 residues. With 0 bases clipped from V and 3 bases from J, the junction kept 4 bases outside the gene matches. CDR3 in DNA: TGTGCCAGCAGCTTGGCGACAGGGGCGGACTATGGCTACACCTTC. It translates to CASSLATGADYGYTF.

This clonotype was observed a few times. The chain employs TRBV6-1 and TRBJ2-7; D may be TRBD1 (6 bases). Germline CDR1 reads MNHNS; CDR2 reads SASEGT. The CDR3 consists of 14 residues. Trimming removed 7 bases from V and 4 bases from J, with 17 bases in between. CDR3 nucleotides: TGTGCCAGCAAAACCGGGACAACAATATACGAGCAGTACTTC. Translated: CASKTGTTIYEQYF.

The genes are TRBV4-3 and TRBJ2-7, with D possibly being TRBD1 or TRBD2 (6 bases each). V lost 3 bases to trimming and J lost 2 bases, with 11 bases between them. Germline V gene data show CDR1 as LGHNA and CDR2 as YSLEER. CDR3 length: 14 residues. The CDR3 spells CASSQGGIAYEQYF. CDR3 nucleotide sequence: TGCGCCAGCAGCCAGGGGGGCATCGCCTACGAGCAGTACTTC.

The chain employs TRBV2 and TRBJ1-2; TRBD1 might be the D (5 bases). The CDR3 has 14 residues. V lost 5 bases and J 0 bases, leaving 10 bases between the germline ends. Germline V gene data show CDR1 as SNHLY and CDR2 as FYNNEI. The CDR3 nucleotides are TGTGCCAGCAGTATTCAGGGTTCTAACTATGGCTACACCTTC. Its translation: CASSIQGSNYGYTF.

In its sample, this clonotype was seen a few times. The V gene is TRBV5-4, the J gene TRBJ2-1; D is perhaps TRBD1 or TRBD2 (5 bases each). This CDR3 is 17 amino acids long. Germline CDR1 is SGHNT and CDR2 is YYREEE (reference sequence). V was shortened by 1 base and J by 8 bases, with 22 bases between the two germline ends. Here the CDR3 DNA reads TGTGCCAGCAGCTTGAATCCGTTGGGACCAGCAGGCGATGAGCAGTTCTTC. It encodes CASSLNPLGPAGDEQFF.

In its sample, this clonotype was seen a few times. The chain carries TRBV5-1 and TRBJ2-2; possibly TRBD1 for D (5 bases). V was pared by 4 bases and J by 4 bases, with 17 bases between. Germline-derived CDR1 and CDR2 are SGHRS and YFSETQ. This CDR3 comprises 16 residues. CDR3 amino acids: CASSPRAGHPTGELFF. In DNA form, the CDR3 reads TGCGCCAGCAGCCCCCGGGCAGGGCATCCCACCGGGGAGCTGTTTTTT.